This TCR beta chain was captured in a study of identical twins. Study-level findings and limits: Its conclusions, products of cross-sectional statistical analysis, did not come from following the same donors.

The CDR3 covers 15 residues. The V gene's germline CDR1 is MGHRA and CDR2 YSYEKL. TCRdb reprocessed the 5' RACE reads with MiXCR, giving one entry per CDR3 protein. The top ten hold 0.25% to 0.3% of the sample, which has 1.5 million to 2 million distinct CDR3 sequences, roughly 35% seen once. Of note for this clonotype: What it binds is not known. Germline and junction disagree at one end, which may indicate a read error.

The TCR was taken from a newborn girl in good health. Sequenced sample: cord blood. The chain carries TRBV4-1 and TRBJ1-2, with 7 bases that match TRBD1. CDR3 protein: CAGSQVLVRGNGYTF. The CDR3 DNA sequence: TGCGCCGGCAGCCAAGTCCTGGTCAGGGGGAATGGCTACACCTTC.